What follows describes a single TCR beta chain. Antigen: not known. Germline V CDR1 and CDR2: SEHNR, FQNEAQ (reference sequence). The V end lost 2 bases, the J end lost 2 bases, and 0 bases lay between the germline ends. CDR3 length equals 11 residues. This entry comes from a study of B cell selection in AIRE deficiency. Regulatory T cells were sorted as CD4+CD25hiCD127low/negative. The protocol was immunoSEQ multiplex PCR, while the TCRdb copy is restricted to in-frame clones and leaves out a portion. This table holds 28,000 or so clones, approximately 90% found once. Study-level results: About a third of healthy-shared Treg TCRbeta sequences appeared in patient Tconv cells. Patient Tconv and Treg cells showed healthy-like TCRBV usage, CDR3 length, diversity. Healthy donors alone shared more than 30% of fewer than 4,000 Treg sequences; patients alone about 9.1%.

The origin of this receptor is a human donor in good health. The source material was CD4+CD25+ Tregs sorted from PBMCs. J is TRBJ2-5 and V is TRBV7-9; no reliable D call. The CDR3 DNA follows: TGTGCCAGCAGCTTACAAGAGACCCAGTACTTC. Translated: CASSLQETQYF.